The rows below give T cell receptor beta chains drawn from one sample of a study of T-cell memory formation after mild COVID-19. Each CDR3 protein gets one entry after TCRdb re-called the 5' RACE reads with MiXCR. Found here are about 190,000 distinct CDR3 sequences, around 20% of them singletons; the top ten hold 2.4%. Sequences were obtained from PBMCs or a T cell subset sorted from them (not recorded which). These receptors came from an adult woman who had mild COVID-19 (a few samples of this study predate the infection). Cell type and time point are not known. The CDR3 runs from the conserved cysteine through the conserved F or W. A D gene is named only where the DNA matches it firmly. Clone size is stated in some rows and not others, as once, few, many or a class when expanded.

V: TRBV6-1; size: few; D: NA; J: TRBJ2-5; CDR3: CASLYWRQTQYF; DNA: TGTGCCAGCCTATATTGGAGGCAGACCCAGTACTTC
V: TRBV20-1; size: few; D: TRBD1; J: TRBJ1-5; CDR3: CSARKAGTGSFGNQPQHF; DNA: TGCAGTGCTAGAAAAGCGGGGACAGGGTCTTTTGGCAATCAGCCCCAGCATTTT
V: TRBV2; size: NA; D: TRBD1; J: TRBJ1-5; CDR3: CASSYQGVREQPQHF; DNA: TGTGCCAGCAGCTACCAGGGGGTTCGGGAACAGCCCCAGCATTTT
V: TRBV3-1; size: NA; D: NA; J: TRBJ1-3; CDR3: CASSHSGTGGDTIYF; DNA: TGTGCCAGCAGCCATTCCGGGACGGGCGGGGACACCATATATTTT
V: TRBV7-6; size: NA; D: TRBD2; J: TRBJ2-1; CDR3: CASSLVKGGRAWYNEQFF; DNA: TGTGCCAGCAGCTTAGTTAAGGGCGGGAGGGCCTGGTACAATGAGCAGTTCTTC
V: TRBV7-2; size: few; D: TRBD1; J: TRBJ2-7; CDR3: CASRSGQGAYEQYF; DNA: TGTGCCAGCAGATCAGGACAGGGAGCCTACGAGCAGTACTTC
V: TRBV20-1; size: NA; D: NA; J: TRBJ2-7; CDR3: CSANGGSSYEQYF; DNA: TGCAGTGCCAACGGGGGCAGCTCCTACGAGCAGTACTTC
V: TRBV15; size: NA; D: NA; J: TRBJ2-2; CDR3: CATSRDLANTGELFF; DNA: TGTGCCACCAGCAGAGATTTGGCGAACACCGGGGAGCTGTTTTTT
V: TRBV6-5; size: NA; D: NA; J: TRBJ2-3; CDR3: CASSYSRQSDTQYF; DNA: TGTGCCAGCAGTTACTCTCGCCAGTCAGATACGCAGTATTTT
V: TRBV12-3/TRBV12-4; size: many; D: TRBD1; J: TRBJ2-3; CDR3: CASTQGATDTQYF; DNA: TGTGCCAGCACCCAGGGGGCCACAGATACGCAGTATTTT
V: TRBV12-3/TRBV12-4; size: NA; D: NA; J: TRBJ2-1; CDR3: CATDHGGSLSYNEQFF; DNA: TGTGCCACCGATCATGGAGGGTCTTTATCCTACAATGAGCAGTTCTTC
V: TRBV5-1; size: NA; D: TRBD1; J: TRBJ1-5; CDR3: CASSSLFVRTGNQPQHF; DNA: TGCGCCAGCAGCTCCCTATTCGTAAGGACAGGGAATCAGCCCCAGCATTTT
V: TRBV25-1; size: NA; D: NA; J: TRBJ2-7; CDR3: CASSEQGISYEQYF; DNA: TGTGCCAGCAGTGAACAGGGAATCTCCTACGAGCAGTACTTC
V: TRBV5-4; size: few; D: NA; J: TRBJ1-1; CDR3: CASSLDAGTEAFF; DNA: TGTGCCAGCAGCTTGGATGCAGGGACTGAAGCTTTCTTT